This record looks at one TCR beta chain sequence and its context. Its antigen is unknown. The data were taken from a study of radiotherapy plus CTLA-4 blockade in lung cancer. Study-level points and caveats: Tumor-derived TCR clones expanded in blood after radiotherapy plus ipilimumab.

The assay was immunoSEQ multiplex PCR, and TCRdb's table has in-frame clones only and misses some. The sample includes about 82,000 clones, roughly 70% seen only once; the top ten take around 15%. In germline, CDR1 is SGHVS, CDR2 FNYEAQ. The V and J ends lost 1 base and 8 bases respectively, with 20 bases between them. The CDR3 is 16 amino acids. This sequence originates from a human donor with non-small cell lung cancer that progressed on radiotherapy plus ipilimumab. The sample consisted of peripheral blood, taken from a patient treated with radiotherapy plus ipilimumab. The chain employs TRBV7-6 and TRBJ1-2; TRBD1 might be the D (6 bases). The CDR3 protein is CASSLGWGRTGGGYTF. The CDR3, as DNA: TGTGCCAGCAGCTTAGGGTGGGGGCGCACCGGGGGCGGCTACACCTTC.